Each of the 28 T cell receptor beta chains below was sequenced from the same sample in a study of T cells in Graves' hyperthyroidism and ophthalmopathy. The CDR3 regions of TCR beta were amplified from RNA transcripts. The HTBI primer set drove a first-round RT-PCR of the TCR CDR3. In TCRdb, the multiplex PCR reads were re-called with MiXCR into one record per CDR3 protein. This sample has approximately 370,000 distinct CDR3 sequences, with about 15% found just once. Sequencing was done on a sample of blood. Receptors were obtained from a woman in her 30s with Graves' hyperthyroidism.

This clonotype has a handful of counts. The chain employs TRBV28 and TRBJ1-1; 8 bases are shared with TRBD1. The CDR3 runs 11 residues. CDR1 and CDR2 from the germline V gene are MDHEN and SYDVKM. CDR3 sequence reads: CGTGMNTEAFF. The CDR3 DNA follows: TGTGGGACAGGGATGAACACTGAAGCTTTCTTT.

The chain uses TRBV5-1 and TRBJ2-1; 11 positions agree with TRBD2. The germline CDR1 and CDR2 sequences are SGHRS and YFSETQ. The junction had 7 bases not matched to a gene; V was cut back by 0 bases and J by 8 bases. The CDR3 is made up of 16 amino acids. The CDR3 is CASSLVASGRIDEQFF. In nucleotides, the CDR3 is TGCGCCAGCAGCTTGGTGGCTAGCGGGAGGATTGATGAGCAGTTCTTC.

This clonotype was observed many times. The chain carries TRBV10-3 and TRBJ1-2; 9 bases match TRBD1. CDR1 ENHRY and CDR2 SYGVKD come from the germline V gene. The CDR3 contains 16 residues. V lost 0 bases to trimming and J lost 8 bases; unmatched junction nucleotides: 10. The CDR3 reads CAISESGTGSTRGYTF. The CDR3 bases are TGTGCCATCAGTGAGTCGGGGACAGGGTCGACTCGAGGCTACACCTTC.

At least ten counts were recorded for this clonotype. The J gene is TRBJ2-5, the V gene TRBV11-1, with D tentatively TRBD1 (6 bases). Germline CDR1 reads SGHAT; CDR2 reads FQDESV (reference sequence). Trimming pared 5 bases from V and 3 bases from J, leaving 10 bases between. CDR3 size: 13 residues. The CDR3 region is CASSVGQKETQYF. The CDR3 DNA is TGTGCCAGCAGCGTAGGACAGAAAGAGACCCAGTACTTC.

This clonotype came up a few times. This chain links TRBV5-1 with TRBJ2-3, with TRBD2 identical over 14 bases. The germline gives CDR1 SGHRS, CDR2 YFSETQ. Germline trimming cut 4 bases from V and 3 bases from J; bases unmatched to any gene: 4. The CDR3 consists of 16 residues. CDR3 loop: CASSVRTSGRTDTQYF. The DNA for the CDR3 is TGCGCCAGCAGCGTGAGGACTAGCGGGAGGACAGATACGCAGTATTTT.

This clonotype occurred many times. The chain uses TRBV11-2 and TRBJ2-3; 7 positions match TRBD1. CDR1 and CDR2 from the germline V gene are SGHAT and FQNNGV. The V segment lost 5 bases and the J segment 2 bases; nucleotides outside the gene matches: 4. The CDR3 is 14 residues long. The CDR3 region is CASSARGITDTQYF. The CDR3 DNA sequence: TGTGCCAGCAGCGCCAGGGGGATCACAGATACGCAGTATTTT.

V is TRBV29-1 and J is TRBJ2-1, with D maybe TRBD2 (6 bases). The CDR3 is 14 amino acids. The germline gives CDR1 SQVTM, CDR2 ANQGSEA. V dropped 5 bases and J dropped 9 bases, with 20 bases sitting between them. The CDR3 nucleotides are TGCAGCGTTCCACAAGGGGAGGCATTGGGTGAGCAGTTCTTC. Translation gives CSVPQGEALGEQFF.

This clonotype occurred many times. The chain carries TRBV20-1 and TRBJ2-7; the match to TRBD2 covers 8 bases. The CDR3 is 13 residues long. Trimming took 4 bases from V and 1 from J; bases not matched to a gene: 3. Per the germline V gene, CDR1 is DFQATT and CDR2 is SNEGSKA (reference sequence). DNA of the CDR3: TGCAGTGCTAACCTAGCGGGTTCCTACGAGCAGTACTTC. Its protein is CSANLAGSYEQYF.

This clonotype was counted ten times or more. The genes are TRBV11-2 and TRBJ2-1; no clear D gene. Looked up from germline, CDR1 is SGHAT and CDR2 is FQNNGV. With 0 bases removed from V and 6 bases from J, the gap between germline ends came to 15 bases. There are 16 residues in the CDR3. The CDR3 DNA reads TGTGCCAGCAGCTTAGAGGCGGTCCACCTAGGCAATGAGCAGTTCTTC. Its protein product is CASSLEAVHLGNEQFF.

This clonotype was seen more than once but under ten times. The chain uses TRBV7-6 and TRBJ2-7; D perhaps matches TRBD1 (5 bases). Per the germline V gene, CDR1 is SGHVS and CDR2 is FNYEAQ. V was pared by 3 bases and J by 7 bases, with 13 bases between. This CDR3 region has 13 residues. The CDR3 loop is CASSFQGIGEQYF. The CDR3 bases are TGTGCCAGCAGCTTCCAGGGTATAGGTGAGCAGTACTTC. The full variable domain, completed using reference TRBV7-6 and TRBJ2-7, is GAGVSQSPRYKVTKRGQDVALRCDPISGHVSLYWYRQALGQGPEFLTYFNYEAQQDKSGLPNDRFSAERPEGSISTLTIQRTEQRDSAMYRCASSFQGIGEQYFGPGTRLTVT.

This clonotype has a count of ten or more. This chain links TRBV12-3 or TRBV12-4 with TRBJ2-1; D is ambiguous. The CDR3 is 17 residues long. V gave up 2 bases and J gave up 4 bases, with 18 bases separating them. In DNA form, the CDR3 reads TGTGCCAGCAGTTTATCCCGTGCGGCTCAGCTTTACAATGAGCAGTTCTTC. Its translation is CASSLSRAAQLYNEQFF.

This clonotype was seen repeatedly, ten times or more. V and J are TRBV6-2 or TRBV6-3 and TRBJ1-1; D gene ambiguous. CDR3 length equals 13 residues. CDR1 and CDR2 (germline): MNHEY, SVGEGT. V lost 2 bases to trimming and J lost 7 bases, with 11 bases between them. Written as DNA, the CDR3 is TGTGCCAGCAGTTACGTCATTGGTGATGAAGCTTTCTTT. It yields the protein CASSYVIGDEAFF.

Many counts were recorded for this clonotype. V is TRBV7-2 and J is TRBJ2-7, with a tentative D call TRBD2 (5 bases). Germline lookup yields CDR1 SGHTA and CDR2 FQGNSA. This CDR3 region has 13 residues. Trimming took 4 bases from V and 3 from J, leaving 10 bases between them. CDR3 amino acids: CASSSRAVYEQYF. The CDR3 DNA is TGTGCCAGCAGCTCGAGGGCTGTCTACGAGCAGTACTTC.

This clonotype has more than one count but fewer than ten. The J gene is TRBJ2-2, the V gene TRBV2; D is uncertain. This CDR3 has 16 amino acids. From germline, CDR1 is SNHLY and CDR2 FYNNEI. V shed 3 bases and J shed 1 base, with 12 bases lying between them. The CDR3 DNA reads TGTGCCAGCAGTGATCCCAAATCTAAGAACACCGGGGAGCTGTTTTTT. Encoded protein: CASSDPKSKNTGELFF.

In its sample, this clonotype was seen many times. V usage is TRBV12-3 or TRBV12-4 and J usage is TRBJ2-1; TRBD1 matches at 8 bases. After removal of 5 bases from V and 14 bases from J, the junction contained 14 bases not matched to a gene. This CDR3 has 14 amino acids. This CDR3 reads CASSGGQGNGREFF. The DNA of the CDR3 is TGTGCCAGCAGTGGCGGACAGGGCAACGGGAGAGAGTTCTTC.

This clonotype was recorded many times. The chain links TRBV7-9 to TRBJ2-7; a possible D gene is TRBD1 (5 bases). The germline V gene has CDR1 SEHNR and CDR2 FQNEAQ (reference sequence). Trimming removed 2 bases at V and 1 base at J, with 6 bases between. This CDR3 is built from 13 residues. The CDR3, as DNA: TGTGCCAGCAGCTTACCAGGGTCCTACGAGCAGTACTTC. As protein: CASSLPGSYEQYF.

This clonotype turned up a few times. The J gene is TRBJ2-3, the V gene TRBV19, with D tentatively TRBD2 (5 bases). This CDR3 spans 14 amino acids. The germline V gene has CDR1 LNHDA and CDR2 SQIVND (reference sequence). Trimming removed 6 bases from V and 0 bases from J, with 10 bases in between. The CDR3 reads CASRNRGSTDTQYF. The DNA for the CDR3 is TGTGCCAGTAGGAATCGCGGGAGCACAGATACGCAGTATTTT.

This sequence joins TRBV9 and TRBJ1-1, with no clear D. The germline gives CDR1 SGDLS, CDR2 YYNGEE. V gave up 0 bases and J gave up 1 base, with 10 bases separating them. The CDR3 totals 15 residues. CDR3 protein: CASSVASGRNTEAFF. The CDR3 DNA is TGTGCCAGCAGCGTAGCTTCGGGGAGGAACACTGAAGCTTTCTTT.

Ten or more counts support this clonotype. The chain joins TRBV6-1 to TRBJ1-2, with a tentative D call TRBD1 (5 bases). Germline V gives CDR1 MNHNS, CDR2 SASEGT. V lost 5 bases, J lost 5 bases, and 21 bases lay in between. The CDR3 runs 16 residues. The DNA for the CDR3 is TGTGCCAGCAGTTCCCGAATCCCGCGCAGGGTTTATGGCTACACCTTC. It codes for CASSSRIPRRVYGYTF.

This clonotype was picked up many times. The gene calls are TRBV6-2 or TRBV6-3 and TRBJ2-7; no reliable D call. V was pared by 5 bases and J by 0 bases, with 14 bases between. The germline CDR1 and CDR2 sequences are MNHEY and SVGEGT. The CDR3 spans 15 residues. The CDR3 is CASSHATASSYEQYF. The CDR3 nucleotides are TGTGCCAGCAGTCACGCGACTGCGAGCTCCTACGAGCAGTACTTC.

This clonotype came up many times. The chain links TRBV20-1 to TRBJ1-3, with no clear D. The CDR3 runs to 15 residues. V shed 0 bases and J shed 3 bases, with 12 bases lying between them. Germline CDR1 DFQATT, CDR2 SNEGSKA (reference sequence). CDR3 sequence reads: CSARDSHASGNTIYF. CDR3 DNA: TGCAGTGCTAGAGATAGTCACGCCAGTGGAAACACCATATATTTT.

This clonotype was seen many times. The chain joins TRBV7-2 to TRBJ2-7; 15 nucleotides align to TRBD2. There are 16 residues in the CDR3. With V trimmed by 5 bases and J by 3 bases, 5 bases remained unmatched. Per germline, CDR1 SGHTA and CDR2 FQGNSA. In nucleotides, the CDR3 is TGTGCCAGCAGCCTTGGGACTAGCGGGAGGAACTACGAGCAGTACTTC. Amino acid sequence: CASSLGTSGRNYEQYF.

There are a few counts of this clonotype. This sequence joins TRBV6-1 and TRBJ2-3; TRBD2 aligns across 8 bases. Unmatched junction bases numbered 8, after V lost 6 bases and J lost 3 bases. Looked up from germline, CDR1 is MNHNS and CDR2 is SASEGT. The CDR3 loop spans 15 amino acids. The CDR3: CASRPSGSLTDTQYF. The CDR3 DNA is TGTGCCAGCAGGCCAAGCGGGAGTCTGACAGATACGCAGTATTTT.

In its sample, this clonotype was seen a few times. This chain joins TRBV20-1 and TRBJ2-3; the match to TRBD2 covers 7 bases. With 3 bases clipped from V and 3 bases from J, the junction kept 3 bases outside the gene matches. Germline loops: CDR1 DFQATT, CDR2 SNEGSKA (reference sequence). The CDR3 has 13 residues. The chain's CDR3 is CSASGRRTDTQYF. CDR3 sequence (DNA): TGCAGTGCTAGCGGGAGGAGGACAGATACGCAGTATTTT.

This clonotype was recorded once. A single base separates this from a much larger clone, so it may be a read error. This chain uses TRBV10-1 with TRBJ2-7; maybe TRBD1 (5 bases). CDR1 and CDR2 (germline): WNHNN, SYGVQD (reference sequence). The CDR3 contains 15 residues. V was trimmed by 6 bases and J by 5 bases, leaving 20 bases between them. CDR3 sequence: CASSRIRAGIHEQYF. The CDR3 DNA reads TGCGCCAGCAGCCGAATCCGCGCAGGGATCCACGAGCAGTACTTC.

This clonotype has ten or more counts. This rearrangement joins TRBV25-1 to TRBJ2-5; D uncertain. Trimming stripped 0 bases from V and 5 bases from J, with 1 base between. CDR3 length equals 11 residues. Looked up from germline, CDR1 is MGHDK and CDR2 is SYGVNS. The CDR3 sequence is CASSEYETQYF. DNA of the CDR3: TGTGCCAGCAGTGAATATGAGACCCAGTACTTC.

This clonotype was observed at least ten times. V is TRBV30 and J is TRBJ1-2; no firm D call. There are 11 residues in the CDR3. Trimming took off 0 bases at V and 8 bases at J, with 7 bases between the two ends. Germline V gives CDR1 GTSNPN, CDR2 SVGIG (reference sequence). CDR3 region: CAWSVQSGYTF. The DNA of the CDR3 is TGTGCCTGGAGTGTACAGTCCGGCTACACCTTC.

This clonotype was seen ten or more times. DNA for the CDR3: TGCAGTGCTAGCCAGAACACTGAAGCTTTCTTT. Protein: CSASQNTEAFF. The V and J genes are TRBV20-1 and TRBJ1-1, with D unresolved. The germline V and J ends were trimmed by 3 bases and 1 base, with 3 bases remaining between them. The CDR3 is 11 amino acids. Germline-derived CDR1 and CDR2 are DFQATT and SNEGSKA (reference sequence).